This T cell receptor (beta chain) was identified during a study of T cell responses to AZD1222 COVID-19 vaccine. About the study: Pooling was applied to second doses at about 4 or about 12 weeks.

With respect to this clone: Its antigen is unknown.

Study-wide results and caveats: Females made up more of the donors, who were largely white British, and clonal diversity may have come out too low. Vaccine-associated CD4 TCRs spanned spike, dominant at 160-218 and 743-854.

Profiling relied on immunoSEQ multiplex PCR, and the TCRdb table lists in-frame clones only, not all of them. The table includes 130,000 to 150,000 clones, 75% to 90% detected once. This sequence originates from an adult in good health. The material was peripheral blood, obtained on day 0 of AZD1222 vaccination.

CDR3 DNA sequence: TGTGCCAGCAGCTACGGACAGGGGGCTAATGAAAAACTGTTTTTT. Its protein is CASSYGQGANEKLFF. The V gene is TRBV5-4, the J gene TRBJ1-4; 10 nucleotides line up with TRBD1. This CDR3 has 15 amino acids. The germline gives CDR1 SGHNT, CDR2 YYREEE (reference sequence). V shed 3 bases and J 3 bases; nucleotides not matched to a gene: 2.